This T cell receptor beta chain was captured by sequencing in a study of Graves' ophthalmopathy and Graves' hyperthyroidism. Amplifying from RNA transcripts, the study obtained TCR beta CDR3 regions. Amplification began with first-round RT-PCR using HTBI primers, then second-round multiplex PCR was performed. TCRdb itself ran the multiplex PCR reads through MiXCR, one entry per CDR3 protein. Here the sample spans about 550,000 distinct CDR3 sequences, about 40% being singletons. This clonotype was recorded at least ten times. One junction end disagrees with the germline gene, perhaps due to a read error. What was sequenced was peripheral blood or thyroid tissue (not recorded which). This receptor was identified in an adult man with Graves' hyperthyroidism.

The DNA for the CDR3 is TGTGCCAGCAGTCGCCCCGGGACTGGCAACTACGAGCAGTACTTC. This codes for CASSRPGTGNYEQYF. V gene TRBV10-3 combines with J gene TRBJ2-7; D is possibly TRBD2 (6 bases). CDR3 length: 15 residues. CDR1 is ENHRY and CDR2 is SYGVKD in the germline V gene.